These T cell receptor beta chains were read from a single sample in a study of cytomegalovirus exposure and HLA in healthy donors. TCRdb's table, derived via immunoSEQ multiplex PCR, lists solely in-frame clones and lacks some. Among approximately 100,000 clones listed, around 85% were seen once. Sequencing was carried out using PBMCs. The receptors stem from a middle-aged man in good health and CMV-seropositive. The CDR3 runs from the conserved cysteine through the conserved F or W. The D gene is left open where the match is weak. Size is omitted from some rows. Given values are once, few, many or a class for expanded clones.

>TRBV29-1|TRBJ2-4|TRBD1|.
CSVARDRSSKNIQYF
TGCAGCGTCGCCCGGGACAGATCTTCCAAAAACATTCAGTACTTC
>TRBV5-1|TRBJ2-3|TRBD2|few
CASSSGEGRDTQYF
TGCGCCAGCAGCTCGGGGGAGGGGAGAGATACGCAGTATTTT
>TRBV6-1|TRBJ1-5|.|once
CASRSQGGNQPQHF
TGTGCCAGCAGGTCACAGGGTGGTAATCAGCCCCAGCATTTT
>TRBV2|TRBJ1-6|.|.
CASSGFSNSPLHF
TGTGCCAGCTCGGGTTTCAGTAATTCACCCCTCCACTTT
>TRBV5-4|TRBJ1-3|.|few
CASSLVGDRKGNTIYF
TGTGCCAGCAGCCTGGTCGGGGATCGTAAAGGAAACACCATATATTTT
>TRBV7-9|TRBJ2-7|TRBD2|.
CASSLEGTSGYNEQYF
TGTGCCAGCAGCTTAGAAGGGACTAGCGGGTACAACGAGCAGTACTTC
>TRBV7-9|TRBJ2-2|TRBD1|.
CASSSDRVGELFF
TGTGCCAGCAGCTCGGACAGGGTCGGGGAGCTGTTTTTT
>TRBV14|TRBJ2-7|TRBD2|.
CASSQYSGRAYEQYF
TGTGCCAGCAGCCAATATAGCGGGAGGGCCTACGAGCAGTACTTC
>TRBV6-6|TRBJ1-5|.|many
CASSRDTLEQPQHF
TGTGCCAGCAGTCGTGATACTCTCGAGCAGCCCCAGCATTTT
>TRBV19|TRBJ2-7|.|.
CASSMGGIAGEQYF
TGTGCCAGTAGTATGGGCGGGATTGCGGGCGAGCAGTACTTC
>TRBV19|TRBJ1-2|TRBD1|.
CASSKGQYLNGYTF
TGTGCCAGTAGTAAGGGACAGTATTTGAATGGCTACACCTTC
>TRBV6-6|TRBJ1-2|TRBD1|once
CASSYSRQGHYGYTF
TGTGCCAGCAGTTACTCCAGACAGGGGCACTATGGCTACACCTTC
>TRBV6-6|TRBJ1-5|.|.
CASSYGAASSNQPQHF
TGTGCCAGCAGTTACGGGGCAGCAAGTAGCAATCAGCCCCAGCATTTT
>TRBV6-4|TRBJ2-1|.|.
CASSDWGSDNEQFF
TGTGCCAGCAGTGACTGGGGCTCCGACAATGAGCAGTTCTTC
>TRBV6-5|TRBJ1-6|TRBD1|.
CASSPDRAGNSPLHF
TGTGCCAGCAGCCCCGACAGGGCCGGGAATTCACCCCTCCACTTT